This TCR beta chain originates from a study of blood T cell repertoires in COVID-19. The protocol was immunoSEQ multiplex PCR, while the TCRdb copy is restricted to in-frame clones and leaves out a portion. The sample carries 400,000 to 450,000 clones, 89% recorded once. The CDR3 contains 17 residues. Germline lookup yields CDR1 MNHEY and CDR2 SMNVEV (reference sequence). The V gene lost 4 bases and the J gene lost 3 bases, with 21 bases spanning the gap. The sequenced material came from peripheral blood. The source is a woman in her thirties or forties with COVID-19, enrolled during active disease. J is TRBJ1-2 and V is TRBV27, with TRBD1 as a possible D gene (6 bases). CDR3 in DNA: TGTGCCAGCAGTTACGCGTCCGGGACATCCGTAGACTATGGCTACACCTTC. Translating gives CASSYASGTSVDYGYTF.